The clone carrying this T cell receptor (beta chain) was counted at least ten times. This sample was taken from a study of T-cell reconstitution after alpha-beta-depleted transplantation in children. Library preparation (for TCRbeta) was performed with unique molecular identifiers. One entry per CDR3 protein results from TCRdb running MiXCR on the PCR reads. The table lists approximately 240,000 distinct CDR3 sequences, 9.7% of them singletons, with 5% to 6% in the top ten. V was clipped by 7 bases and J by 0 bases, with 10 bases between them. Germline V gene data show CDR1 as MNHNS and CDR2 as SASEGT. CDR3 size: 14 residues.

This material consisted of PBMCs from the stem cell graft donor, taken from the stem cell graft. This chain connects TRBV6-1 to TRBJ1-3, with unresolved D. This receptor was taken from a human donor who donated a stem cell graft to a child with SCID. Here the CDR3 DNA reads TGTGCCAGCAATGATAAAAACTCTGGAAACACCATATATTTT. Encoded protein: CASNDKNSGNTIYF.